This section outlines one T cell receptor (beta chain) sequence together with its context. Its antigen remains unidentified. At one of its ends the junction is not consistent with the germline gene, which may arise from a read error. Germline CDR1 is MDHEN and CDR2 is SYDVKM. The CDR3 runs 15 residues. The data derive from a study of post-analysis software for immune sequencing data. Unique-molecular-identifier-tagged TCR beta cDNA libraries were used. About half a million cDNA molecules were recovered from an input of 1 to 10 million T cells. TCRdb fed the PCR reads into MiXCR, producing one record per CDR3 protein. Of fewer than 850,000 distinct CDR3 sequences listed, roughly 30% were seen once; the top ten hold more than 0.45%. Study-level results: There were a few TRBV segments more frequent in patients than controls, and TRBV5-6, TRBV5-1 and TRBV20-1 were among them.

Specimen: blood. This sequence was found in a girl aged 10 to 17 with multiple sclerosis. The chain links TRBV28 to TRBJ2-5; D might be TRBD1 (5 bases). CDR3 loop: CAGSHRPQGWRTQYF. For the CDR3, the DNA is TGTGCCGGCAGCCATAGACCCCAGGGATGGCGGACCCAGTACTTC.